Each of the 28 T cell receptor beta chains below was sequenced from the same sample in a study of CD8 T cells in ankylosing spondylitis. TCRdb reprocessed the 5' RACE reads with MiXCR, giving one entry per CDR3 protein. The table includes 130,000 to 150,000 distinct CDR3 sequences, approximately 8.4% detected once. Sequencing was carried out using synovial fluid, either unsorted or a sorted T cell fraction (not recorded which). These receptors were obtained from a male donor with ankylosing spondylitis.

This clonotype was seen many times. The rearrangement links TRBV20-1 to TRBJ1-5; possibly TRBD1 for D (5 bases). Germline V CDR1 and CDR2: DFQATT, SNEGSKA (reference sequence). This CDR3 is 14 amino acids long. The CDR3 loop is CSARGGGIPQPQHF. In nucleotides, the CDR3 is TGCAGCGCAAGGGGCGGGGGGATACCCCAGCCCCAGCATTTT.

This clonotype was observed at least ten times. The chain uses TRBV6-1 and TRBJ1-6; D remains unclear. This CDR3 spans 14 amino acids. The V end lost 7 bases, the J end lost 3 bases, and 10 bases lay between the germline ends. CDR1 and CDR2 (germline): MNHNS, SASEGT. DNA of the CDR3: TGTGCCAGCACCTCCGGGGTCTATAATTCACCCCTCCACTTT. This gives the protein CASTSGVYNSPLHF.

This clonotype was found a few times. The junction does not match germline at one end; this may be a read error. This chain connects TRBV5-5 to TRBJ2-7; D could derive from TRBD1 or TRBD2 (5 bases each). This CDR3 is built from 17 residues. Germline V CDR1 and CDR2: SGHKS, YYEKEE (reference sequence). DNA of the CDR3: TGTGCCAGCAGTTTGGGACCGGGAACCACACTAAACCCATTCTATCCATTC. The encoded protein is CASSLGPGTTLNPFYPF.

This clonotype was counted many times. This chain links TRBV20-1 with TRBJ2-5; D unresolved. The CDR3 is 13 amino acids. V shed 3 bases and J shed 2 bases, with 10 bases lying between them. The germline CDR1 and CDR2 sequences are DFQATT and SNEGSKA (reference sequence). CDR3 bases: TGCAGTGCTAGTTCGGGCAGTCAAGAGACCCAGTACTTC. Protein: CSASSGSQETQYF.

The sample holds many counts of this clonotype. CDR3 DNA sequence: TGTGCCAGCAGCCAAGATTGGACAGGGGTTGCCTACGAGCAGTACTTC. Its protein is CASSQDWTGVAYEQYF. V usage is TRBV14 and J usage is TRBJ2-7; 9 bases align to TRBD1. Trimming cost V 0 bases and J 2 bases; bases outside gene matches: 5. The germline V gene has CDR1 SGHDN and CDR2 FVKESK. This CDR3 has 16 amino acids. The entire variable domain, with the rest obtained from reference TRBV14 and TRBJ2-7, is as follows: EAGVTQFPSHSVIEKGQTVTLRCDPISGHDNLYWYRRVMGKEIKFLLHFVKESKQDESGMPNNRFLAERTGGTYSTLKVQPAELEDSGVYFCASSQDWTGVAYEQYFGPGTRLTVT.

This clonotype was observed many times. The CDR3 DNA reads TGCGCCAGCAGCCAAGGGTATGGGGCGATTGACGAGCAGTACTTC. This sequence encodes CASSQGYGAIDEQYF. This chain uses TRBV4-1 with TRBJ2-7, with a possible D match to TRBD1 (5 bases). This CDR3 region has 15 residues. Between the trimmed V and J ends, which lost 1 base and 5 bases, there was a span of 15 bases. Germline loops: CDR1 MGHRA, CDR2 YSYEKL.

Many counts were recorded for this clonotype. The chain joins TRBV19 to TRBJ1-5, with 9 bases that match TRBD1. Germline CDR1 is LNHDA and CDR2 is SQIVND (reference sequence). The CDR3 runs 15 residues. V gave up 3 bases and J gave up 6 bases; unmatched junction bases: 6. CDR3 sequence (DNA): TGTGCCAGTAGTATGCCGGGACAGGGAAGTCAGCCCCAGCATTTT. Amino acid sequence: CASSMPGQGSQPQHF.

The chain links TRBV28 to TRBJ2-7, with D maybe TRBD2 (5 bases). CDR3 length equals 13 residues. Germline V CDR1 and CDR2: MDHEN, SYDVKM. The germline V and J ends were trimmed by 7 bases and 1 base, with 11 bases remaining between them. The CDR3 DNA reads TGTGCCAGCAATTACCCGGGGTCCTACGAGCAGTACTTC. It is translated as CASNYPGSYEQYF. Full variable domain (rest looked up from reference TRBV28 and TRBJ2-7): DVKVTQSSRYLVKRTGEKVFLECVQDMDHENMFWYRQDPGLGLRLIYFSYDVKMKEKGDIPEGYSVSREKKERFSLILESASTNQTSMYLCASNYPGSYEQYFGPGTRLTVT.

The chain has TRBV5-6 and TRBJ2-7; D unresolved. V was clipped by 0 bases and J by 3 bases, with 7 bases between them. In germline, CDR1 is SGHDT, CDR2 YYEEEE. This CDR3 region has 13 residues. The CDR3 nucleotides read TGTGCCAGCAGCTTGGTAGACCACTACGAGCAGTACTTC. Amino acids: CASSLVDHYEQYF.

This clonotype was detected many times. V and J are TRBV7-2 and TRBJ2-5; 11 nucleotides align to TRBD2. CDR1 and CDR2 from the germline V gene are SGHTA and FQGNSA. The trim removed 3 bases at V and 2 bases at J, leaving 5 bases unmatched. The CDR3 has 16 amino acids. CDR3 residues: CASSLGTSGKQETQYF. The CDR3 DNA follows: TGTGCCAGCAGCTTGGGGACTAGCGGAAAACAAGAGACCCAGTACTTC. The complete variable domain, with remaining parts taken from reference TRBV7-2 and TRBJ2-5, reads GAGVSQSPSNKVTEKGKDVELRCDPISGHTALYWYRQSLGQGLEFLIYFQGNSAPDKSGLPSDRFSAERTGGSVSTLTIQRTQQEDSAVYLCASSLGTSGKQETQYFGPGTRLLVL.

The rearrangement uses TRBV7-3 and TRBJ1-2; D perhaps matches TRBD1 (5 bases). V lost 4 bases, J lost 8 bases, and 14 bases lay in between. The CDR3 loop spans 13 amino acids. Germline CDR1 SGHTA, CDR2 FQGTGA. CDR3: CASSYHGGAGYTF. In DNA, the CDR3 is TGTGCCAGCAGCTACCACGGAGGGGCGGGCTACACCTTC.

The genes are TRBV29-1 and TRBJ1-4; D is undetermined. V was shortened by 7 bases and J by 5 bases, with 11 bases between the two germline ends. Germline CDR1 and CDR2: SQVTM and ANQGSEA. The CDR3 consists of 12 residues. This chain's CDR3 is CSAGSVNEKLFF. CDR3 sequence (DNA): TGCAGCGCCGGGTCGGTCAATGAAAAACTGTTTTTT.

This clonotype was counted a few times. The V and J genes are TRBV15 and TRBJ1-1; D is perhaps TRBD1 (5 bases). V lost 2 bases, J lost 6 bases, and 10 bases lay in between. CDR3 length equals 13 residues. Germline assignment: CDR1 LNHNV and CDR2 YYDKDF (reference sequence). CDR3 sequence (DNA): TGTGCCACCAGCAGACGGTCAGGGCCTGAAGCTTTCTTT. The encoded protein is CATSRRSGPEAFF.

This clonotype was recorded many times. The CDR3 spells CASSLGRAYEQYF. The CDR3, as DNA: TGTGCCAGCAGCTTAGGCAGGGCCTACGAGCAGTACTTC. V gene TRBV7-2 combines with J gene TRBJ2-7; the D gene is possibly TRBD1 (5 bases). Germline CDR1 is SGHTA and CDR2 is FQGNSA. V shed 1 base and J shed 2 bases, with 6 bases lying between them. The CDR3 has 13 residues.

This clonotype was seen many times. The J gene is TRBJ2-7, the V gene TRBV29-1, with TRBD1 identical over 9 bases. The CDR3 covers 12 residues. Germline loops: CDR1 SQVTM, CDR2 ANQGSEA. V was clipped by 6 bases and J by 3 bases; unmatched bases: 3. CDR3 DNA: TGCAGCGTCCTGACAGGGGGCTACGAGCAGTACTTC. Encoded protein: CSVLTGGYEQYF.

This clonotype was detected a few times. The V gene is TRBV20-1, the J gene TRBJ2-1; D is unresolved. CDR1 DFQATT and CDR2 SNEGSKA come from the germline V gene (reference sequence). V was trimmed by 7 bases and J by 6 bases, leaving 10 bases between them. The CDR3 is made up of 11 amino acids. The CDR3 sequence is CSVPGVNEQFF. Here the CDR3 DNA reads TGCAGTGTACCGGGCGTCAATGAGCAGTTCTTC.

This clonotype has ten or more counts. The rearrangement joins TRBV2 to TRBJ2-2; tentatively, D is TRBD2 (5 bases). The CDR3 has 13 amino acids. Germline values: CDR1 SNHLY, CDR2 FYNNEI. V lost 8 bases and J lost 4, with 11 bases in between. CDR3 amino acids: CASGSRGTGELFF. The CDR3 DNA follows: TGTGCCAGCGGATCCCGGGGCACCGGGGAGCTGTTTTTT.

The rearrangement links TRBV29-1 to TRBJ1-3; no clear D gene. Looked up from germline, CDR1 is SQVTM and CDR2 is ANQGSEA. The CDR3 is made up of 13 amino acids. V lost 6 bases to trimming and J lost 0 bases, with 9 bases between them. The CDR3 bases are TGCAGCGTCAGGAACCTCTCTGGAAACACCATATATTTT. Its protein product is CSVRNLSGNTIYF.

Only a few counts were recorded for this clonotype. One end of the junction fails to match germline, which may point to a read error. The V gene is TRBV7-2, the J gene TRBJ2-2, with 9 bases lining up with TRBD2. Germline V CDR1 and CDR2: SGHTA, FQGNSA. This CDR3 spans 17 amino acids. CDR3 sequence (DNA): TGTGCCAGCAGCCCTACTGGGGCGGGGGGGAACGCCGGGGAGCTGTTTTTT. As protein: CASSPTGAGGNAGELFF.

This clonotype was picked up many times. The V and J genes are TRBV20-1 and TRBJ2-1; 10 bases are a match to TRBD2. The trim removed 6 bases at V and 9 bases at J, leaving 11 bases unmatched. The length of the CDR3 is 14 residues. Germline assignment: CDR1 DFQATT and CDR2 SNEGSKA (reference sequence). CDR3 sequence reads: CSAPLAGVEGEQFF. The CDR3 DNA is TGCAGTGCACCCCTAGCGGGAGTAGAGGGTGAGCAGTTCTTC.

The chain uses TRBV3-1 and TRBJ1-2; TRBD1 matches at 8 bases. Germline values: CDR1 LGHDT, CDR2 YNNKEL (reference sequence). The ends lost 6 bases at V and 7 bases at J; junction bases unmatched: 13. The CDR3 consists of 15 residues. CDR3 region: CASSLWGTGESGYTF. In nucleotides, the CDR3 is TGTGCCAGCAGTCTATGGGGGACAGGAGAGTCTGGCTACACCTTC.

The V call is TRBV7-9, the J call TRBJ2-7; D not resolved. The germline V gene has CDR1 SEHNR and CDR2 FQNEAQ (reference sequence). There are 13 residues in the CDR3. The V end lost 2 bases, the J end lost 3 bases, and 8 bases lay between the germline ends. The CDR3 reads CASSLSTNYEQYF. The CDR3, as DNA: TGTGCCAGCAGCTTATCCACAAACTACGAGCAGTACTTC.

In its sample, this clonotype was seen many times. The V gene is TRBV20-1, the J gene TRBJ1-6, with 10 nucleotides matching TRBD1. The length of the CDR3 is 13 residues. Unmatched junction bases numbered 2, after V lost 3 bases and J lost 9 bases. Germline-derived CDR1 and CDR2 are DFQATT and SNEGSKA (reference sequence). CDR3 DNA: TGCAGTGCTAGGGGGACAGGGGCTTCACCCCTCCACTTT. Translated: CSARGTGASPLHF.

The rearrangement joins TRBV7-8 to TRBJ1-4, with D perhaps matching TRBD1 (5 bases). Trimming cost V 7 bases and J 2 bases, with 17 bases left between them. CDR3 length equals 16 residues. The germline gives CDR1 SGHVS, CDR2 FQNEAQ. The CDR3 loop is CASTPRTGSTNEKLFF. CDR3 sequence (DNA): TGTGCCAGCACCCCCCGAACAGGAAGCACTAATGAAAAACTGTTTTTT.

Ten or more counts support this clonotype. V and J are TRBV5-4 and TRBJ2-5, with D tentatively TRBD1 (5 bases). V shed 2 bases and J shed 1 base, with 9 bases lying between them. The V gene's germline CDR1 is SGHNT and CDR2 YYREEE (reference sequence). The CDR3 is 14 amino acids. CDR3: CASSLQDVQETQYF. In nucleotides, the CDR3 is TGTGCCAGCAGCTTACAGGACGTCCAAGAGACCCAGTACTTC. The full variable domain, in which reference TRBV5-4 and TRBJ2-5 provide the parts outside the CDR3, is ETGVTQSPTHLIKTRGQQVTLRCSSQSGHNTVSWYQQALGQGPQFIFQYYREEENGRGNFPPRFSGLQFPNYSSELNVNALELDDSALYLCASSLQDVQETQYFGPGTRLLVL.

This clonotype was recorded many times. The chain is built from TRBV12-3 or TRBV12-4 and TRBJ1-2, with D possibly being TRBD1 (5 bases). The CDR3 extends over 15 amino acids. Trimming took off 5 bases at V and 2 bases at J, with 15 bases between the two ends. CDR3 in amino acids: CASSARGTGNYGYTF. The CDR3, as DNA: TGTGCCAGCAGTGCTCGAGGGACCGGCAACTATGGCTACACCTTC.

This clonotype was counted many times. This chain uses TRBV2 with TRBJ2-3; 7 bases agree with TRBD1. This CDR3 has 17 amino acids. Germline values: CDR1 SNHLY, CDR2 FYNNEI. J was trimmed by 1 base and V by 2 bases; bases with no gene match: 9. For the CDR3, the DNA is TGTGCCAGCAGTGAATACCTGACAGGGTATGGCACAGATACGCAGTATTTT. The encoded protein is CASSEYLTGYGTDTQYF.

This clonotype was found once. V usage is TRBV7-9 and J usage is TRBJ1-1; TRBD1 matches 9 bases. Germline CDR1 reads SEHNR; CDR2 reads FQNEAQ (reference sequence). V lost 5 bases to trimming and J lost 5 bases; unmatched junction nucleotides: 6. The CDR3 runs to 14 residues. CDR3 loop: CASSIGQGNTEAFF. CDR3 DNA: TGTGCCAGCAGCATTGGACAGGGGAATACTGAAGCTTTCTTT.